This is a list of T cell receptor beta chains from one sample in a study of neurological immune-mediated disorders. TCRdb processed the 5' RACE reads anew with MiXCR; each CDR3 protein has one entry. The table has 54,000 or so distinct CDR3 sequences, about 3.8% seen once. The sequenced material came from PBMCs. The receptors were sampled from a man between 60 and 75 years old with multiple sclerosis. Both conserved end residues are trimmed from each CDR3. D genes are given only for firm matches.

>13|TRBJ2-1|TRBV7-9|NA
ASSRGGVSYNEQF
>15|TRBJ2-1|TRBV27|TRBD2
ASSLWTSGASYNEQF
>14|TRBJ1-1|TRBV19|TRBD1
ASSYGTGGSNTEAF
>11|TRBJ1-3|TRBV29-1|NA
SVVTGSGKNIY
>17|TRBJ1-1|TRBV20-1|NA
SARGPIERFWVQYTEAF
>11|TRBJ1-1|TRBV18|NA
ASGGVLDTEAF
>14|TRBJ1-4|TRBV20-1|NA
SARDIAGNPNEKLF
>13|TRBJ2-1|TRBV7-6|TRBD2
ASSLQGAGLNEQF
>14|TRBJ1-5|TRBV12-3/TRBV12-4|TRBD1
ASSPAPQTGNQPQH
>12|TRBJ1-4|TRBV28|TRBD1
ASSPLRQGRKLF
>10|TRBJ2-1|TRBV12-3/TRBV12-4|NA
ASSLSGLAQF
>18|TRBJ2-7|TRBV14|TRBD1
ASSQVPGTGVLLSGNEQY
>10|TRBJ2-7|TRBV12-3/TRBV12-4|NA
ASSFRAYEQY
>13|TRBJ2-7|TRBV18|TRBD1
ASSPDRGNLYEQY
>12|TRBJ2-1|TRBV6-5|TRBD2
ASTYSGGYNEQF
>11|TRBJ1-1|TRBV20-1|NA
SALQVLNTEAF
>12|TRBJ2-3|TRBV28|NA
ASDTRGRGDTQY
>12|TRBJ2-1|TRBV20-1|NA
SARGLEAYNEQF
>12|TRBJ2-7|TRBV20-1|NA
SARVRVQTAEQY
>15|TRBJ2-2|TRBV7-9|NA
ASSSSFRRYSTGELF
>12|TRBJ2-1|TRBV28|TRBD1
ASREDRGRVEQF